This T cell receptor (beta chain) was sequenced for a study of blood T cell repertoires in COVID-19. Study-level information: COVID-19 samples, acute and convalescent, were from the United States, Italy and Spain.

Seattle-derived patients entered the study during active infection and were followed longitudinally. The method was immunoSEQ multiplex PCR; TCRdb's version includes in-frame clones alone and lacks a portion of them. This table holds over 95,000 clones, 85% found once. Germline-derived CDR1 and CDR2 are SGHAT and FQDESV (reference sequence). V was pared by 5 bases and J by 4 bases, with 5 bases of the junction left unmatched. This CDR3 region has 14 residues. Sequences were obtained from peripheral blood. The chain joins TRBV11-1 to TRBJ1-5, with TRBD1 identical over 7 bases. The source is a woman aged 55-70 years with COVID-19, enrolled during active disease. CDR3 in DNA: TGTGCCAGCAGCCTCGGGACAGCGAATCAGCCCCAGCATTTT. Translating gives CASSLGTANQPQHF.